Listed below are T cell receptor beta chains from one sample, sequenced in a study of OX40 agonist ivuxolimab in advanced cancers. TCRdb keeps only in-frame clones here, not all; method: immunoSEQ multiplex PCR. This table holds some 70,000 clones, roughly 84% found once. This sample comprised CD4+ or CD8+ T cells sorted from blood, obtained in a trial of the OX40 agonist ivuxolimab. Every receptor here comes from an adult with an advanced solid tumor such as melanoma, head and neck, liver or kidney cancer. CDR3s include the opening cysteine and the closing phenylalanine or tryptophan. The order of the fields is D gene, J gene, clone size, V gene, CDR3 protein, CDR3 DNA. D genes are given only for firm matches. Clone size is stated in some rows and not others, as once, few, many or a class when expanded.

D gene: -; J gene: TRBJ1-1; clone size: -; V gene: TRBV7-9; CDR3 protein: CASSLSGTFEAFF; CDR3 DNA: TGTGCCAGCAGCCTTTCCGGGACTTTCGAAGCTTTCTTT
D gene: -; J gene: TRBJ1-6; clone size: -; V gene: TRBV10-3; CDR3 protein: CASSIVADNSPLHF; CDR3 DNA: TGTGCCAGCAGCATTGTGGCAGATAATTCACCCCTCCACTTT
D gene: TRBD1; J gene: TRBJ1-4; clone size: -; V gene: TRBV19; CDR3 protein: CASSPIGQAGEKLFF; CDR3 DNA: TGTGCCAGTAGTCCGATCGGACAGGCGGGGGAAAAACTGTTTTTT
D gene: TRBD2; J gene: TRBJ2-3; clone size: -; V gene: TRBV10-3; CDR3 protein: CAISAPRAGGLADTQYF; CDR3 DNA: TGTGCCATCAGTGCCCCTCGGGCGGGGGGCTTGGCAGATACGCAGTATTTT
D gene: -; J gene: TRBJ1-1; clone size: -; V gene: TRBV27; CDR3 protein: CASSIRPNTEAFF; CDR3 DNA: TGTGCCAGCAGTATTCGGCCGAACACTGAAGCTTTCTTT
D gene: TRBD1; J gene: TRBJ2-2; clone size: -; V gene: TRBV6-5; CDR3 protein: CASSDRAGELFF; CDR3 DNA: TGTGCCAGCAGCGACAGGGCCGGGGAGCTGTTTTTT
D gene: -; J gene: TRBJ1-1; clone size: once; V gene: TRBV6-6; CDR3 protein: CASRGPGTTEAFF; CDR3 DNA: TGTGCCAGCAGGGGGCCAGGTACTACTGAAGCTTTCTTT
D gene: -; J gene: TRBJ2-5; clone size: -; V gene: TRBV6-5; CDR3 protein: CASSSLPKETQYF; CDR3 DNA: TGTGCCAGCAGTTCTCTTCCAAAAGAGACCCAGTACTTC
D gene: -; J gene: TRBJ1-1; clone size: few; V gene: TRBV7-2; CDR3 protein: CASSGGMNTEAFF; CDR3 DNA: TGTGCCAGCAGCGGGGGGATGAACACTGAAGCTTTCTTT
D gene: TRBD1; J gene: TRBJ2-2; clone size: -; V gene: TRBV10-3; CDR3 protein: CAAGTANTGELFF; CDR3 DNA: TGTGCCGCCGGGACAGCGAACACCGGGGAGCTGTTTTTT
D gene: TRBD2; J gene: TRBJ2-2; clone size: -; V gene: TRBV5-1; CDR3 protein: CASSPRRGASAGELFF; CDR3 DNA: TGCGCCAGCAGCCCCAGGCGGGGGGCGAGCGCCGGGGAGCTGTTTTTT
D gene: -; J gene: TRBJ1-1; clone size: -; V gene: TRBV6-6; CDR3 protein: CASLPRGEGTEAFF; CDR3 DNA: TGTGCCAGCCTTCCCCGGGGGGAAGGCACTGAAGCTTTCTTT
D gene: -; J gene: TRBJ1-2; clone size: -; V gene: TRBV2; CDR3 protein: CASSGQDYGYTF; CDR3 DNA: TGTGCCAGCAGTGGGCAGGACTATGGCTACACCTTC
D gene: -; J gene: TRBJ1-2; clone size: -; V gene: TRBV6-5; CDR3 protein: CASSYSVLTMGGYTF; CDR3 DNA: TGTGCCAGCAGTTACTCGGTCCTGACGATGGGGGGCTACACCTTC
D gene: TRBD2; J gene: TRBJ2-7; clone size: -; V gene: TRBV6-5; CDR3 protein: CASSPRGDLYEQYF; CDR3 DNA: TGTGCCAGCAGTCCCCGGGGGGACCTCTACGAGCAGTACTTC
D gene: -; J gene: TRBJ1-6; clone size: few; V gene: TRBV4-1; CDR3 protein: CASSQAVIPNSPLHF; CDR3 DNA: TGCGCCAGCAGCCAAGCCGTCATCCCCAATTCACCCCTCCACTTT
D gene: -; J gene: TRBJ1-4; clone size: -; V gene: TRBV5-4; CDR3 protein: CAAGGGSNEKLFF; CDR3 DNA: TGTGCCGCCGGAGGGGGTTCTAATGAAAAACTGTTTTTT
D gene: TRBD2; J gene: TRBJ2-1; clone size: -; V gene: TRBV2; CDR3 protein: CASSGAGGNSYNEQFF; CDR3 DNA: TGTGCCAGCAGTGGAGCGGGGGGTAACTCCTACAATGAGCAGTTCTTC
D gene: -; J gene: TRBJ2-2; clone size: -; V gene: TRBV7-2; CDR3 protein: CASSLVLAGELFF; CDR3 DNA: TGTGCCAGCAGCTTAGTTCTAGCCGGGGAGCTGTTTTTT
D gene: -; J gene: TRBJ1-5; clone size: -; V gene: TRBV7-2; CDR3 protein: CASSFQVGQPQHF; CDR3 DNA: TGTGCCAGCAGCTTCCAGGTGGGGCAGCCCCAGCATTTT
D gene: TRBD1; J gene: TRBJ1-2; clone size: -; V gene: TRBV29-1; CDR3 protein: CSVERTGSGYTF; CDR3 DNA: TGCAGCGTTGAACGGACAGGGTCTGGCTACACCTTC
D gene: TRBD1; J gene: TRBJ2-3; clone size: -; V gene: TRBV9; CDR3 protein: CASSVGGQGASDTQYF; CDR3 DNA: TGTGCCAGCAGCGTAGGCGGACAGGGGGCTTCAGATACGCAGTATTTT
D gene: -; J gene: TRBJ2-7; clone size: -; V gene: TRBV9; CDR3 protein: CASSADRTTGEQYF; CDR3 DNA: TGTGCCAGCAGCGCGGACAGGACTACGGGGGAGCAGTACTTC
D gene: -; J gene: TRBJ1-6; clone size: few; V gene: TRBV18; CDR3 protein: CASSLRPIQSSYNSPLHF; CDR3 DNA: TGTGCCAGCTCACTCCGTCCGATACAGAGCTCCTATAATTCACCCCTCCACTTT
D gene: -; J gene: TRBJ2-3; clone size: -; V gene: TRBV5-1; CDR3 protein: CASSLEAGTADTQYF; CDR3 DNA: TGCGCCAGCAGCTTGGAGGCGGGGACGGCAGATACGCAGTATTTT
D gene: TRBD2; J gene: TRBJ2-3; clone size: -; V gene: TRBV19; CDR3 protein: CASSLAGGRSDTQYF; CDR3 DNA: TGTGCCAGTAGTTTAGCGGGGGGGCGCTCCGATACGCAGTATTTT
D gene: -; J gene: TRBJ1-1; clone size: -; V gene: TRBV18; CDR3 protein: CASSPRGSVNTEAFF; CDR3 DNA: TGTGCCAGCTCACCACGAGGCAGCGTGAACACTGAAGCTTTCTTT
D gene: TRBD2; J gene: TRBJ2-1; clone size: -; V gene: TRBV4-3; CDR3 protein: CASSQDDLGRGGPHNEQFF; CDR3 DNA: TGCGCCAGCAGCCAAGATGATTTAGGACGGGGGGGCCCCCACAATGAGCAGTTCTTC
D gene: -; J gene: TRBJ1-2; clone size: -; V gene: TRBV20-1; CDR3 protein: CSAEREGYTF; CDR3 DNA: TGCAGTGCCGAGCGAGAAGGCTACACCTTC
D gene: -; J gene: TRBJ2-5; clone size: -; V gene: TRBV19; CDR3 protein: CASSVLGETQYF; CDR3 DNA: TGTGCCAGTAGCGTACTAGGGGAGACCCAGTACTTC
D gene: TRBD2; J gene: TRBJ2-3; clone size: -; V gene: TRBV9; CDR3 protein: CASSVLAGGLDTQYF; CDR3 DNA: TGTGCCAGCAGCGTACTAGCGGGGGGACTAGATACGCAGTATTTT
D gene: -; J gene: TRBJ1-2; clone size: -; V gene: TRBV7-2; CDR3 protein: CASSLVRQQYGYTF; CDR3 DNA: TGTGCCAGCAGCTTGGTCCGACAGCAATATGGCTACACCTTC
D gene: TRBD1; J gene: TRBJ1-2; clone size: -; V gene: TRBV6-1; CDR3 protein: CASSARDRDYGYTF; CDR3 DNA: TGTGCCAGCAGTGCTAGGGACAGGGACTATGGCTACACCTTC
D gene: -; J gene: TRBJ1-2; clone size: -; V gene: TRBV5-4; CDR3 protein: CASNPGGWGYGYTF; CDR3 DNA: TGTGCCAGCAACCCTGGGGGGTGGGGCTATGGCTACACCTTC
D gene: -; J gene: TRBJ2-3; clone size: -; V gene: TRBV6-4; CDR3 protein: CASSVGVEDTQYF; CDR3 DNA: TGTGCCAGCAGTGTAGGGGTCGAAGATACGCAGTATTTT
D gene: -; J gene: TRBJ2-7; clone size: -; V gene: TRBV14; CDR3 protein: CASSPAGTASEQYF; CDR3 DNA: TGTGCCAGCAGCCCGGCAGGGACCGCTTCCGAGCAGTACTTC
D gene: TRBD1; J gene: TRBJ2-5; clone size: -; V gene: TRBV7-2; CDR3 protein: CASSLGDRGQGKETQYF; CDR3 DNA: TGTGCCAGCAGCTTAGGGGACAGGGGGCAGGGAAAAGAGACCCAGTACTTC
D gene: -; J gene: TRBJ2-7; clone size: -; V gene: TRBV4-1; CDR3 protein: CASSHPPGGTYSYEQYF; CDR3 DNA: TGCGCCAGCAGCCATCCTCCAGGAGGGACTTACTCCTACGAGCAGTACTTC
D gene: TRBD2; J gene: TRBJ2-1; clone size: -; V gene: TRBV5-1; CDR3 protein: CASSLTRLAGPPYNEQFF; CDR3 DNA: TGCGCCAGCAGCTTGACCCGACTAGCGGGGCCACCTTACAATGAGCAGTTCTTC
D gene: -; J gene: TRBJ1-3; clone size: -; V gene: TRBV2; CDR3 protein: CASSILVGTGNTIYF; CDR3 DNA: TGTGCCAGCAGCATCCTGGTGGGGACTGGAAACACCATATATTTT
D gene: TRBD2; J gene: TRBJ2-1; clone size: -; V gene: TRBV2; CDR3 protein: CASTREGLYNEQFF; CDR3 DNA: TGTGCCAGCACCAGGGAGGGCCTCTATAATGAGCAGTTCTTC
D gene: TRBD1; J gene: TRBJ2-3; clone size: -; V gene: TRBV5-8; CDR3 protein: CASSTGVRTDTQYF; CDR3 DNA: TGTGCCAGCAGCACAGGGGTTCGCACAGATACGCAGTATTTT
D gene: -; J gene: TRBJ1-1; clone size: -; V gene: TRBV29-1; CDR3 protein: CSVADDTEAFF; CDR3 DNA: TGCAGCGTTGCAGACGACACTGAAGCTTTCTTT
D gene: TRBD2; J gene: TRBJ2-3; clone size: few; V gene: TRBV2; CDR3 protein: CASTAGADTQYF; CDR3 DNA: TGTGCCAGCACAGCGGGGGCAGATACGCAGTATTTT
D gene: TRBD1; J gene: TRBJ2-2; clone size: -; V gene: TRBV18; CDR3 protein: CASSPYEGTGSNTGELFF; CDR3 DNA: TGTGCCAGCTCACCATACGAAGGGACAGGGTCGAACACCGGGGAGCTGTTTTTT
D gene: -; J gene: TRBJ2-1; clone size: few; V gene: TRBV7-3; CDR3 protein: CASSPSRINNEQFF; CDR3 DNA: TGTGCCAGCAGCCCCAGCCGAATAAACAATGAGCAGTTCTTC
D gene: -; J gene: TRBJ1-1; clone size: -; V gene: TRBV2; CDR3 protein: CASGLGYSRGAFF; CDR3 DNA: TGTGCCAGCGGACTAGGGTACTCCCGGGGGGCTTTCTTT
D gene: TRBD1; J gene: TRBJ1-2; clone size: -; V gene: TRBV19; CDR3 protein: CASSKGQGGTF; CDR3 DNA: TGTGCCAGTAGTAAAGGACAGGGGGGCACCTTC
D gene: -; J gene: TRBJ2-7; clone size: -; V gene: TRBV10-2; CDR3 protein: CASKPGRSSYEQYF; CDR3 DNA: TGCGCCAGCAAACCGGGACGCAGCTCCTACGAGCAGTACTTC
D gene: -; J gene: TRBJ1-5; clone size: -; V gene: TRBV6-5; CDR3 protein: CASSYSGRVNQPQHF; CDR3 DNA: TGTGCCAGCAGTTACTCAGGCAGGGTAAACCAGCCCCAGCATTTT
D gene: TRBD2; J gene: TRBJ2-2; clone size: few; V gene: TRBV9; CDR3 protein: CASSRGLDTGELFF; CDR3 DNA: TGTGCCAGCAGCCGGGGACTAGACACCGGGGAGCTGTTTTTT